This TCR delta chain was observed in a study of gammadelta T cells in human blood (dated by TCRdb to about 2020). Findings and caveats that apply to the study as a whole: According to the study, polyclonal expansion of innate gamma-delta T cells right after birth appeared to be driven by microbial exposure.

V lost 2 bases and J lost 8 bases, and the count of bases not matched to a germline gene is 8. The CDR3 has 15 amino acids, counting the end cysteine and phenylalanine. Just the 45-base CDR3 DNA is kept, in frame starting at base 1. The germline V gene provides CDR1 GEAIGNYY and CDR2 EKD. Library prep was done by RT-PCR. The sequencer listed for this sample is Illumina MiSeq. TCRdb called clones afresh from the public reads with CATT; identical DNA rows were later merged. Recorded for this sample are about 320 delta-chain clones; 25% to 40% of them occurred a single time. The biggest ten clones account for roughly 30% of the sample. This clone was found a few times. Its antigen has not been determined. Since a much larger clone is just one base distant, this may be a read error. Other DNA sequences in the sample encode the same CDR3.

The source is a newborn. The sample taken for sequencing was Vgamma9Vdelta2 gamma-delta T cells from cord blood. Rearrangement joined TRDV2 to TRDJ2, and TRDD3 aligns with 9 junction nucleotides. The CDR3 reads as follows: CACDKVGDTHAQLFF. The nucleotide sequence is given as TGTGCCTGTGACAAGGTAGGGGATACGCATGCACAACTCTTCTTT.